Listed below are T cell receptor beta chains from one sample, sequenced in a study of shared T cell receptors in the human thymus. Measured with immunoSEQ multiplex PCR; TCRdb has only the in-frame clones, and not every one. The sample has roughly 410,000 clones; 95% are singletons. The specimen sequenced was thymocytes. These receptor sequences come from a human donor. Each CDR3 is given without its conserved first and last residue. Only some rows state a clone size, as once, few, many or a class for expanded clones.

J gene | clone size | V gene | CDR3 protein
TRBJ1-3 | - | TRBV13 | ASSLHPTVLLSGNTIY
TRBJ2-1 | - | TRBV7-2 | ASSLAPTSYNEQF
TRBJ2-2 | - | TRBV5-4 | ASREVRGELF
TRBJ1-2 | - | TRBV27 | ASSTRGSPNYGYT
TRBJ1-1 | - | TRBV10-3 | AISRPGQGYTEAF
TRBJ2-3 | - | TRBV9 | ASSVVPLASTDTQY
TRBJ2-7 | - | TRBV28 | ASSPLGQGLHEQY
TRBJ1-5 | - | TRBV4-2 | ASSQGTGAGQPQH
TRBJ2-6 | - | TRBV27 | ASGQGAGANVLT
TRBJ2-7 | - | TRBV28 | ASSLSWTGDYTYEQY
TRBJ1-4 | once | TRBV18 | ASSPSGQRTNEKLF
TRBJ1-2 | - | TRBV7-9 | ASSSQVPYGYT
TRBJ2-1 | - | TRBV27 | ASRPGQGSYNEQF
TRBJ2-3 | - | TRBV7-9 | ASSPARY
TRBJ2-7 | once | TRBV27 | ASTSTITYEQY
TRBJ2-1 | - | TRBV7-2 | ASTKGPGGRNEQF
TRBJ2-1 | - | TRBV12-5 | ASGLNNEQF
TRBJ2-1 | - | TRBV6-4 | ASTNTRGSGNYNEQF
TRBJ2-1 | - | TRBV27 | ASTKARGGGVGNEQF
TRBJ2-3 | - | TRBV19 | ASSMEGTDTQY
TRBJ2-3 | - | TRBV7-2 | ASSFGPERRVLTDTQY
TRBJ2-5 | - | TRBV4-2 | ASSQEERHPQETQY
TRBJ2-3 | - | TRBV4-1 | ASSLALTDTQY
TRBJ2-7 | once | TRBV5-4 | ASSLVDHEQY
TRBJ2-2 | - | TRBV6-4 | ASSMGQPKNANTGELF
TRBJ2-7 | - | TRBV4-2 | ASSQDKLGTSGFYEQY
TRBJ1-5 | - | TRBV19 | ASSMVGYSNQPQH
TRBJ1-5 | few | TRBV28 | ASSFHSNQPQH
TRBJ2-7 | - | TRBV7-6 | ASSGQGDEQY
TRBJ1-2 | - | TRBV5-6 | ASSFTNYGYT
TRBJ2-7 | - | TRBV7-9 | ASSQKVTGDFLVLGEQY
TRBJ1-2 | - | TRBV27 | ASRPTLQGRGKHGYT
TRBJ1-3 | once | TRBV4-2 | ASSQGGQGAFGNTIY
TRBJ1-1 | - | TRBV5-4 | ASSLEGSRHTEAF
TRBJ2-7 | - | TRBV28 | ASRSSGTGNEQY
TRBJ2-7 | - | TRBV15 | ATSRDLGQSLAGAYEQY
TRBJ2-7 | once | TRBV27 | ASSIRTGLPVHYEQY
TRBJ1-2 | - | TRBV28 | ASSLKDHLSVGYT
TRBJ2-1 | - | TRBV6-1 | ASSEAPCDIDEQF
TRBJ2-3 | - | TRBV29-1 | SVPGTSTDTQY
TRBJ2-5 | - | TRBV25-1 | ASSDQQGLEETQY
TRBJ1-4 | - | TRBV9 | ASSPRGSGTTNEKLF
TRBJ1-2 | - | TRBV4-2 | ASSQQIGTRGGGYT
TRBJ2-5 | - | TRBV4-3 | ASSQARWETQY
TRBJ2-7 | - | TRBV27 | ASSLVGTSGRRYEQY
TRBJ2-7 | - | TRBV10-3 | AISESRTSYEQY
TRBJ2-1 | once | TRBV5-4 | ASTLAGGNEQF
TRBJ2-7 | - | TRBV7-2 | ASSSPGIPYEQY
TRBJ2-5 | - | TRBV7-4 | ASSLTSGSFQETQY
TRBJ2-5 | - | TRBV10-3 | AISGWERGQETQY
TRBJ1-4 | - | TRBV18 | ASSPKGREKLF